These 16 T cell receptor beta chains share one sample of origin, sequenced in a study of technical replicates of blood from a few donors. Generated by immunoSEQ multiplex PCR, the TCRdb table keeps only in-frame clones and is missing some. The profile shows 65,000 to 95,000 clones, 94% of them singletons. The sequencing sample was made of T cells isolated from PBMCs. The receptor set was obtained from a human donor in good health.

Here the CDR3 reads CASSLDMNTEAFF. The CDR3 nucleotides are TGTGCCAGCAGTTTGGACATGAACACTGAAGCTTTCTTT. The rearrangement joins TRBV6-5 to TRBJ1-1; D possibly corresponds to TRBD1 (5 bases). Germline assignment: CDR1 MNHEY and CDR2 SVGAGI. This CDR3 has 13 residues. Trimming removed 4 bases from V and 0 bases from J, with 6 bases in between.

The CDR3 nucleotides are TGTGCCAGCAGTGAAATATCCCTACCAGCGGCCACAGATACGCAGTATTTT. Its translation is CASSEISLPAATDTQYF. The V and J genes are TRBV6-1 and TRBJ2-3, with D perhaps matching TRBD2 (5 bases). The germline CDR1 and CDR2 sequences are MNHNS and SASEGT. There are 17 residues in the CDR3. The germline V and J ends were trimmed by 2 bases and 2 bases, with 17 bases remaining between them.

This chain connects TRBV28 to TRBJ2-3, with 10 bases that match TRBD2. The CDR3 consists of 15 residues. In germline, CDR1 is MDHEN, CDR2 SYDVKM. The ends lost 6 bases at V and 4 bases at J; junction bases unmatched: 7. CDR3 sequence reads: CASSRAGGLADTQYF. CDR3 in DNA: TGTGCCAGCAGCCGAGCGGGAGGGCTTGCAGATACGCAGTATTTT.

The V gene is TRBV5-1, the J gene TRBJ1-1; no clear D. Germline assignment: CDR1 SGHRS and CDR2 YFSETQ. The CDR3 is made up of 16 amino acids. V was trimmed by 2 bases and J by 0 bases, leaving 14 bases between them. The chain's CDR3 is CASSFGSITMNTEAFF. The CDR3 DNA reads as TGCGCCAGCAGCTTCGGCAGTATTACTATGAACACTGAAGCTTTCTTT.

The V and J genes are TRBV29-1 and TRBJ1-1, with TRBD1 matching 7 bases. The germline V gene has CDR1 SQVTM and CDR2 ANQGSEA. The CDR3 consists of 12 residues. The junction had 8 bases not matched to a gene; V was cut back by 8 bases and J by 5 bases. CDR3 protein: CSISGGGTEAFF. CDR3 nucleotide sequence: TGCAGCATTTCAGGGGGTGGTACTGAAGCTTTCTTT.

The chain employs TRBV2 and TRBJ1-1; 8 bases align to TRBD1. V lost 5 bases, J lost 5 bases, and 7 bases stayed unmatched. The CDR3 length is 14 residues. Germline CDR1 is SNHLY and CDR2 is FYNNEI. CDR3 DNA: TGTGCCAGCAGTCGCGGGACAGGTCTAACTGAAGCTTTCTTT. Translation gives CASSRGTGLTEAFF. The full variable domain, its missing parts supplied by reference TRBV2 and TRBJ1-1, is EPEVTQTPSHQVTQMGQEVILRCVPISNHLYFYWYRQILGQKVEFLVSFYNNEISEKSEIFDDQFSVERPDGSNFTLKIRSTKLEDSAMYFCASSRGTGLTEAFFGQGTRLTVV.

The genes are TRBV5-1 and TRBJ2-1; TRBD2 aligns across 11 bases. The CDR3 loop spans 16 amino acids. V gave up 1 base and J gave up 5 bases; unmatched junction bases: 5. Per the germline V gene, CDR1 is SGHRS and CDR2 is YFSETQ. In nucleotides, the CDR3 is TGCGCCAGCAGCTTGCCTAGCGGGAGGTATCACAATGAGCAGTTCTTC. It yields the protein CASSLPSGRYHNEQFF.

This chain joins TRBV2 and TRBJ2-3; 11 bases agree with TRBD2. V gave up 4 bases and J gave up 0 bases; unmatched junction bases: 0. From germline, CDR1 is SNHLY and CDR2 FYNNEI. CDR3 size: 15 residues. CDR3 sequence reads: CASSGTSGSTDTQYF. CDR3 sequence (DNA): TGTGCCAGCAGTGGGACTAGCGGGAGCACAGATACGCAGTATTTT.

The gene calls are TRBV19 and TRBJ2-1; D remains ambiguous. V was pared by 3 bases and J by 2 bases, with 11 bases between. Germline CDR1 and CDR2: LNHDA and SQIVND (reference sequence). This CDR3 comprises 15 residues. CDR3 DNA sequence: TGTGCCAGTAGTATGAGTAGTACTCCCTACAATGAGCAGTTCTTC. This codes for CASSMSSTPYNEQFF. Supplemented by reference TRBV19 and TRBJ2-1, the full variable domain reads DGGITQSPKYLFRKEGQNVTLSCEQNLNHDAMYWYRQDPGQGLRLIYYSQIVNDFQKGDIAEGYSVSREKKESFPLTVTSAQKNPTAFYLCASSMSSTPYNEQFFGPGTRLTVL.

The V and J genes are TRBV19 and TRBJ2-7; D is ambiguous. The CDR3 extends over 12 amino acids. V was shortened by 7 bases and J by 1 base, with 8 bases between the two germline ends. CDR1 is LNHDA, CDR2 SQIVND, per germline (reference sequence). The CDR3 here is CASIGDSYEQYF. DNA for the CDR3: TGTGCCAGTATAGGAGATTCCTACGAGCAGTACTTC.

The genes are TRBV5-1 and TRBJ1-1; no definite D call. CDR1 and CDR2 (germline): SGHRS, YFSETQ. The CDR3 sequence is 14 residues long. V was pared by 4 bases and J by 1 base, with 11 bases between. CDR3 protein: CASSPRSGNTEAFF. As DNA, the CDR3 is TGCGCCAGCAGCCCAAGGTCGGGGAACACTGAAGCTTTCTTT.

CDR3 bases: TGTGCCAGCAGCTCAGGGGTCATACTTTACGAGCAGTACTTC. It is translated as CASSSGVILYEQYF. The V call is TRBV11-2, the J call TRBJ2-7; TRBD1 might be the D (6 bases). CDR3 length: 14 amino acids. The ends were cut back, 4 bases at V and 4 bases at J, with 14 bases in the middle. The V gene's germline CDR1 is SGHAT and CDR2 FQNNGV. Full variable domain (rest looked up from reference TRBV11-2 and TRBJ2-7): EAGVAQSPRYKIIEKRQSVAFWCNPISGHATLYWYQQILGQGPKLLIQFQNNGVVDDSQLPKDRFSAERLKGVDSTLKIQPAKLEDSAVYLCASSSGVILYEQYFGPGTRLTVT.

The genes are TRBV6-6 and TRBJ2-7; 10 nucleotides line up with TRBD1. The V gene end was trimmed by 4 bases and the J gene end by 1 base; junction bases not matched to a gene: 7. This CDR3 has 16 amino acids. Per the germline V gene, CDR1 is MNHNY and CDR2 is SVGAGI (reference sequence). The CDR3 here is CASSFGQGGFSYEQYF. The DNA of the CDR3 is TGTGCCAGCAGTTTCGGACAGGGGGGGTTTTCCTACGAGCAGTACTTC.

The J gene is TRBJ2-3, the V gene TRBV7-2, with 10 bases that match TRBD2. Trimming took 1 base from V and 1 from J; bases not matched to a gene: 5. Germline V gives CDR1 SGHTA, CDR2 FQGNSA. CDR3 length: 17 residues. This CDR3 is CASSLVLAGAGTDTQYF. DNA for the CDR3: TGTGCCAGCAGCTTAGTGCTAGCGGGAGCGGGCACAGATACGCAGTATTTT.

The rearrangement uses TRBV27 and TRBJ1-4, with D perhaps matching TRBD1 (6 bases). CDR1 and CDR2 (germline): MNHEY, SMNVEV (reference sequence). V was trimmed by 6 bases and J by 4 bases, leaving 6 bases between them. This CDR3 is built from 12 residues. The CDR3 DNA sequence: TGTGCCAGCAGACAGGGTAATGAAAAACTGTTTTTT. Protein sequence: CASRQGNEKLFF.

This chain uses TRBV6-5 with TRBJ2-5, with a possible D match to TRBD1 (5 bases). Germline V gene lookup returns CDR1 MNHEY and CDR2 SVGAGI. V was cut by 6 bases and J by 2 bases, with 16 bases left in between. The CDR3 totals 15 residues. CDR3 protein: CASSHWTRNQETQYF. In DNA form, the CDR3 reads TGTGCCAGCAGCCACTGGACACGGAATCAAGAGACCCAGTACTTC.